This T cell receptor beta chain comes out of a study of CD8+CD57+ T cells in acquired aplastic anemia. In patients chosen for sequencing, flow cytometry had shown CD8+CD57+ cell expansion. The template for TCR beta VDJ and CDR3 sequence profiling was genomic DNA. TCRdb ran MiXCR on the reads and lists one entry per CDR3 protein. The sample contains about 75,000 distinct CDR3 sequences, 60% to 75% of which appear only once. Germline CDR1 and CDR2: DFQATT and SNEGSKA (reference sequence). V dropped 0 bases and J dropped 7 bases, with 12 bases sitting between them. CDR3 length equals 13 residues. This TCR came from a human donor with aplastic anemia. Sequencing was performed on sorted CD4+, CD8+, or CD8+CD57+ T cells (not recorded which) from PBMCs. The V gene is TRBV20-1, the J gene TRBJ1-2, with D perhaps matching TRBD1 (5 bases). The CDR3 DNA follows: TGCAGTGCTAGAGATGGGGCAGGGACTGGCTACACCTTC. Translation gives CSARDGAGTGYTF.